The T cell receptor (beta chain) described here comes from a study of blood T cell repertoires in COVID-19. Background on the study: Material from acute and convalescent COVID-19 was sourced from the United States, Italy and Spain. T cells, B-cell-depleted T cells, or PBMCs supplied cDNA or gDNA.

Original data processing: Counts of nucleated cells, estimated from reference gene primer amplification, were obtained. This table comes from immunoSEQ multiplex PCR, and its TCRdb copy is limited to in-frame clones, with some not included. V and J calls and clone size are as listed in that table; D and trimming were resolved from the DNA. The sample comprises under 250,000 clones, about 88% of which are singletons, and about 4.8% rests with the top ten. The germline CDR1 and CDR2 sequences are KGHSH and LQKENI. This CDR3 is built from 14 residues. V was trimmed by 3 bases and J by 7 bases, leaving 12 bases between them.

The specimen sequenced was peripheral blood. The clonotype was recovered from a woman aged 40 to 55 with acute or convalescent COVID-19. This rearrangement joins TRBV18 to TRBJ1-4, with D tentatively TRBD1 (5 bases). The CDR3 DNA sequence: TGTGCCAGCTCACCTCCGGGGGACGTTGAAAAACTGTTTTTT. Translating gives CASSPPGDVEKLFF.